A single sample is the source of the 2 T cell receptor beta chains below, sequenced in a study of cytomegalovirus exposure and HLA in healthy donors. In the PCR, 60 Vbeta and 13 Jbeta primers were used. TCRdb's table, derived via immunoSEQ multiplex PCR, lists solely in-frame clones and lacks some. Of approximately 140,000 clones listed, around 80% are singletons. The specimen was PBMCs. The receptors stem from a man aged 35-49 years in good health and CMV-seropositive.

The chain carries TRBV7-3 and TRBJ2-2; D not certain. The germline V and J ends were trimmed by 6 bases and 0 bases, with 8 bases remaining between them. The CDR3 has 14 residues. The germline CDR1 and CDR2 sequences are SGHTA and FQGTGA. The CDR3, as DNA: TGTGCCAGCAGGGCCCCTTCGAACACCGGGGAGCTGTTTTTT. Translating gives CASRAPSNTGELFF.

The J gene is TRBJ1-1, the V gene TRBV28, with D maybe TRBD1 (5 bases). CDR3 length: 13 residues. Germline CDR1 is MDHEN and CDR2 is SYDVKM. Trimming left V 6 bases short and J 6 bases short, with 14 bases between. DNA for the CDR3: TGTGCCAGCAGGATAGTAGAACAGGCTGAAGCTTTCTTT. Amino acids: CASRIVEQAEAFF.